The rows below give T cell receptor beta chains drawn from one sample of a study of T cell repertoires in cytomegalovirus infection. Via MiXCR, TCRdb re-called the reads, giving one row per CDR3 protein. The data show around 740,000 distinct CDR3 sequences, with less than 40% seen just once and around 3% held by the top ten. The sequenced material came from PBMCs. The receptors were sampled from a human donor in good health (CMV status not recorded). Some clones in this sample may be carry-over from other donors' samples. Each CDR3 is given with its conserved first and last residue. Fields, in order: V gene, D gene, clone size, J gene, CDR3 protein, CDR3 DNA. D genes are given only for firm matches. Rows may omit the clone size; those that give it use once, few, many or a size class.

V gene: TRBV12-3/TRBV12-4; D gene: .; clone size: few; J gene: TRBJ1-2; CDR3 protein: CASSFGRSPGYTF; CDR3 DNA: TGTGCCAGCAGCTTTGGACGCTCACCAGGCTACACCTTC
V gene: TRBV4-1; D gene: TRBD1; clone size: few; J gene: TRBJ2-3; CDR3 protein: CASSPEPGQGSSTDTQYF; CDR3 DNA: TGCGCCAGCAGCCCCGAGCCGGGACAGGGGTCTAGCACAGATACGCAGTATTTT
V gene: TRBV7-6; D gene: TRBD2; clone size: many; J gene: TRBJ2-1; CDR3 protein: CASSLGAAGGSYNEQFF; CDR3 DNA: TGTGCCAGCAGCTTAGGAGCAGCGGGAGGCTCCTACAATGAGCAGTTCTTC
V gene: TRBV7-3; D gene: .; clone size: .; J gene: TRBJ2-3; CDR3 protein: CASSVGALRNGDTQSF; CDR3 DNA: TGTGCCAGCAGCGTCGGAGCGCTCCGGAACGGGGATACGCAGTCTTTT
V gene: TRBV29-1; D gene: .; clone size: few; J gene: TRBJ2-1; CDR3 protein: CSVQGISYNEQFF; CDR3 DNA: TGCAGCGTTCAGGGGATTTCCTACAATGAGCAGTTCTTC
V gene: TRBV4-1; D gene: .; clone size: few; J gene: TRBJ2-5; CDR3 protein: CASSQEGGRGETQYF; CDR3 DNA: TGCGCCAGCAGCCAAGAAGGGGGCCGGGGGGAGACCCAGTACTTC
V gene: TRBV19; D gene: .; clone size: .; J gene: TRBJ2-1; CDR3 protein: CASSILGGSLNEQFF; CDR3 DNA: TGTGCCAGTAGTATTCTTGGGGGATCCCTCAATGAGCAGTTCTTC
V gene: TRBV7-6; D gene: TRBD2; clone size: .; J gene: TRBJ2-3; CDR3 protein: CASSLRGELTDTQYF; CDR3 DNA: TGTGCCAGCAGCTTGCGGGGGGAGCTCACAGATACGCAGTATTTT
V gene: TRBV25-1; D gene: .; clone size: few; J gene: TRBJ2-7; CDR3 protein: CASILGAEQYF; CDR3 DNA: TGTGCCAGCATCTTAGGGGCCGAGCAGTACTTC
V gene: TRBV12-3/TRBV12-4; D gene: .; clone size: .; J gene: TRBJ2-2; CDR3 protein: CASSSLVTGELFF; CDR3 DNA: TGTGCCAGCAGTTCCCTAGTGACCGGGGAGCTGTTTTTT
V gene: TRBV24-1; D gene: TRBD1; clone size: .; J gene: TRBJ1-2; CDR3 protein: CATSARDRDYGYTF; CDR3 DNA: TGTGCCACCAGTGCGAGGGACAGGGACTATGGCTACACCTTC
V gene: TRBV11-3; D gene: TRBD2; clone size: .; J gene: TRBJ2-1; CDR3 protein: CASSFGGVAYNEQFF; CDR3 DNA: TGTGCCAGCAGCTTCGGGGGGGTGGCTTACAATGAGCAGTTCTTC
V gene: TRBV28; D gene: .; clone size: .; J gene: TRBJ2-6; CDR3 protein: CASITHTSGANVLTF; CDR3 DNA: TGTGCCAGCATTACTCACACCTCTGGGGCCAACGTCCTGACTTTC
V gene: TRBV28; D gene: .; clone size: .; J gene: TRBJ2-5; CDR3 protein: CASSPLKAQETQYF; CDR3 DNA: TGTGCCAGCAGTCCCCTCAAGGCCCAAGAGACCCAGTACTTC
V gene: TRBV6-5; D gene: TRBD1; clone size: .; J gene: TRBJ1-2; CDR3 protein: CASKTGENYGYTF; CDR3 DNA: TGTGCCAGCAAGACAGGGGAAAATTATGGCTACACCTTC
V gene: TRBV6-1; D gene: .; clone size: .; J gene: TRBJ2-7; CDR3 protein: CASSEEEGGLYEQYF; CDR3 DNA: TGTGCCAGCAGTGAAGAAGAGGGGGGGCTCTACGAGCAGTACTTC
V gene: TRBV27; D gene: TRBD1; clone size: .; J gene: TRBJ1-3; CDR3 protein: CASRPAHRGGSGNTIYF; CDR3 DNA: TGTGCCAGCAGGCCAGCCCACAGGGGCGGCTCTGGAAACACCATATATTTT
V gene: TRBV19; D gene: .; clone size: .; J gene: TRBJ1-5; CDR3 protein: CASSPTGTGGSRQPQHF; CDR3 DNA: TGTGCCAGTAGTCCGACCGGGACGGGGGGTAGTAGACAGCCCCAGCATTTT
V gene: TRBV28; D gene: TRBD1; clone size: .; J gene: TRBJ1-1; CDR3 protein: CASKPGQGRIGEWGTEAFF; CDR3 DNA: TGTGCCAGCAAACCGGGACAGGGGCGGATAGGCGAGTGGGGCACTGAAGCTTTCTTT
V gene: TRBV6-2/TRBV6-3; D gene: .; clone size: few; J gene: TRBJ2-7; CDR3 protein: CASSYETGANEQYF; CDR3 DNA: TGTGCCAGCAGTTACGAAACGGGAGCGAACGAGCAGTACTTC
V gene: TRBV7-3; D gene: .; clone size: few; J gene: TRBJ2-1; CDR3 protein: CASSLDSSTYNEQFF; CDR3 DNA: TGTGCCAGCAGCTTAGATTCATCTACATACAATGAGCAGTTCTTC
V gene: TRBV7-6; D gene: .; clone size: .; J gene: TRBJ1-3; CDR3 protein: CASSDVRATGNTIYF; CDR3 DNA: TGTGCCAGCAGCGACGTCAGGGCCACTGGAAACACCATATATTTT
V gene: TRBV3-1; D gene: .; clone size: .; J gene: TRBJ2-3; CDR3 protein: CASSQEWAALDTQYF; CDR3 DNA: TGTGCCAGCAGCCAAGAGTGGGCGGCGTTGGATACGCAGTATTTT
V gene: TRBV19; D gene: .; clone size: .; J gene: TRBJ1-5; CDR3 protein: CASRTTAGSNQPQHF; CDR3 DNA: TGTGCCAGTAGGACGACAGCCGGGAGCAATCAGCCCCAGCATTTT
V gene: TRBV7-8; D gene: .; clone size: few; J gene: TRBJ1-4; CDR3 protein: CASTITDGNEKLFF; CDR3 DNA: TGTGCCAGCACCATCACCGACGGGAATGAAAAACTGTTTTTT
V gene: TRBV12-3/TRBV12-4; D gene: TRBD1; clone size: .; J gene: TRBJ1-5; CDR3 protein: CASRPGGSQPQHF; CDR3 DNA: TGTGCCAGCAGACCAGGGGGCTCTCAGCCCCAGCATTTT
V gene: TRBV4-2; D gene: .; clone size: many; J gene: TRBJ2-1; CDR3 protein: CASSPGDGVYNEQFF; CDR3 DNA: TGTGCCAGCAGCCCCGGGGATGGGGTCTACAATGAGCAGTTCTTC
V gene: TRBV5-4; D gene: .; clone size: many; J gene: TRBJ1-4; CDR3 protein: CASSLGRPGLNEKLFF; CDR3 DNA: TGTGCCAGCAGCTTGGGTAGACCGGGGCTGAATGAAAAACTGTTTTTT
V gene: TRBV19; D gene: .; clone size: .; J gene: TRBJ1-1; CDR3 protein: CASTTIQGNTEALF; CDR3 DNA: TGTGCCAGTACGACTATTCAGGGGAACACTGAAGCTTTATTT
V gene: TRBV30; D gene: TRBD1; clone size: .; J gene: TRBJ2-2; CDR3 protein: CAWRGQGSGELFF; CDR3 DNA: TGTGCCTGGAGAGGACAGGGATCGGGGGAGCTGTTTTTT
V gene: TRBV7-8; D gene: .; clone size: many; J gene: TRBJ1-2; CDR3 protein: CASSASPDPVYGYTF; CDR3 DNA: TGTGCCAGCAGCGCGAGCCCTGACCCCGTCTATGGCTACACCTTC
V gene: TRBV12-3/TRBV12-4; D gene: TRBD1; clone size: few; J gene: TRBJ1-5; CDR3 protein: CASSRQGWRPQHF; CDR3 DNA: TGTGCCAGCAGTCGACAGGGCTGGAGGCCCCAGCATTTT
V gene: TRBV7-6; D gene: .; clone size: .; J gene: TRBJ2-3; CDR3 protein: CASSAQGGRDTQYF; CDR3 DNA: TGTGCCAGCAGCGCACAAGGGGGGCGGGATACGCAGTATTTT
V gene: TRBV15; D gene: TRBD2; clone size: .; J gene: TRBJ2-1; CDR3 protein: CATSRDRLAGSYNEQFF; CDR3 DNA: TGTGCCACCAGCAGAGATCGTCTAGCGGGTTCTTACAATGAGCAGTTCTTC
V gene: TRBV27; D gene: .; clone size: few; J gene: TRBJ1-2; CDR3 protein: CASKARGGYTF; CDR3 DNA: TGTGCCAGCAAAGCTCGGGGTGGCTACACCTTC
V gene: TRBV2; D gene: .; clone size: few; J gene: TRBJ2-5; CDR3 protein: CAREAKAGETQYF; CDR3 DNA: TGTGCCAGAGAAGCTAAGGCGGGAGAGACCCAGTACTTC
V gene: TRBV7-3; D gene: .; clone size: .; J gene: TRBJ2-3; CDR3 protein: CASSQQGRWTDTQYF; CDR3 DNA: TGTGCCAGCAGCCAACAGGGGAGGTGGACAGATACGCAGTATTTT
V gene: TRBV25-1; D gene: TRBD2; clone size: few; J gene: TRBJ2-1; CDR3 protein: CASSGQLGREVYNEQFF; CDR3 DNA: TGTGCCAGCAGTGGGCAGTTGGGGCGGGAGGTTTACAATGAGCAGTTCTTC
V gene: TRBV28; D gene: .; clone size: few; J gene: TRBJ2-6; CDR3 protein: CATDRTSWDPNSSGANVLTF; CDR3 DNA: TGTGCCACCGACAGGACCTCCTGGGACCCGAATAGCTCTGGGGCCAACGTCCTGACTTTC
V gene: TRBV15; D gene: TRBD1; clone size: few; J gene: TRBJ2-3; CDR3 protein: CATSRDRGQGGDTQYF; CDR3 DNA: TGTGCCACCAGCAGAGATCGCGGACAGGGGGGTGATACGCAGTATTTT
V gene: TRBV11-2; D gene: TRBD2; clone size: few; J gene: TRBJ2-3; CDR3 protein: CASSMGLAGATDTQYF; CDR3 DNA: TGTGCCAGCAGCATGGGACTAGCGGGAGCCACAGATACGCAGTATTTT
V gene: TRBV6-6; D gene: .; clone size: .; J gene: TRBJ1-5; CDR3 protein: CARSYSGETSQPQHF; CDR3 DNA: TGTGCCCGCAGTTACAGTGGGGAGACTAGTCAGCCCCAGCATTTT